This passage covers 25 T cell receptor beta chains from one sample sequenced in a study of blood T cells in healthy people across ages. PCR was performed a second time for about 7 to 11 cycles using a sample-barcoded 5' primer and a J-beta primer mix. TCRdb reanalysed the 5' RACE reads using MiXCR and keeps one entry per CDR3 protein. The table lists roughly 800,000 distinct CDR3 sequences, approximately 53% of them singletons. The sequencing sample was made of blood. The receptors here all came from a man at least 80 years old in good health.

This sequence joins TRBV5-1 and TRBJ2-5, with 10 bases lining up with TRBD1. The J call may be incorrect, as the DNA end agrees better with TRBJ2-7. Per the germline V gene, CDR1 is SGHRS and CDR2 is YFSETQ. The CDR3 covers 14 residues. The CDR3, as DNA: TGCGCCAGCACAAGGACAGGGGGTGCTTACGAGCAGTACTTC. Protein product: CASTRTGGAYEQYF.

The V call is TRBV6-2 or TRBV6-3, the J call TRBJ2-1, with TRBD2 matching 7 bases. Trimming at V came to 4 bases and at J to 6 bases, leaving 6 bases not matched to a gene. Germline CDR1 and CDR2: MNHEY and SVGEGT. CDR3 length: 14 residues. This CDR3 is CASSSRTSLNEQFF. CDR3 DNA: TGTGCCAGCAGTTCCCGGACTAGTCTCAATGAGCAGTTCTTC.

The rearrangement uses TRBV6-5 and TRBJ2-4, with 7 nucleotides matching TRBD1. The DNA end is more similar to TRBJ2-7, so the J call may be wrong. Looked up from germline, CDR1 is MNHEY and CDR2 is SVGAGI. The CDR3 has 14 residues. The CDR3 DNA reads TGTGCCAGCAGTTACGACAGGGTAAGGGTCGAGCAGTACTTC. Its translation: CASSYDRVRVEQYF.

This chain uses TRBV12-3 or TRBV12-4 with TRBJ1-1; TRBD1 agrees at 11 bases. This CDR3 region has 16 residues. Trimming cost V 4 bases and J 7 bases; bases outside gene matches: 11. CDR3 sequence (DNA): TGTGCCAGCAGTTACCTCATCGGACAGGGGGCAGGTGAAGCTTTCTTT. As protein: CASSYLIGQGAGEAFF.

This clonotype was counted between two and nine times. The chain employs TRBV29-1 and TRBJ2-3; 16 nucleotides align to TRBD2. V lost 5 bases and J lost 6; bases outside the gene matches: 5. The germline gives CDR1 SQVTM, CDR2 ANQGSEA. This CDR3 has 15 amino acids. CDR3 protein: CSVFGTSGRADTQYF. DNA for the CDR3: TGCAGCGTTTTCGGGACTAGCGGGAGGGCGGATACGCAGTATTTT.

This clonotype was seen only a few times. The CDR3 sequence: CASSPFRVGSYEQYF. The CDR3 nucleotides read TGTGCCAGCAGCCCATTCAGGGTCGGGTCCTACGAGCAGTACTTC. This sequence joins TRBV6-5 and TRBJ2-7; TRBD1 might be the D (5 bases). Per germline, CDR1 MNHEY and CDR2 SVGAGI. This CDR3 contains 15 residues. V gave up 6 bases and J gave up 1 base, with 16 bases separating them.

This chain links TRBV20-1 with TRBJ2-3; TRBD2 agrees at 10 bases. The J segment lost 4 bases and the V segment lost 6 bases, leaving 7 bases of the junction unmatched. The CDR3 is 14 amino acids. Per the germline V gene, CDR1 is DFQATT and CDR2 is SNEGSKA (reference sequence). CDR3 DNA: TGCAGTGCGGATCTAGCGGGAGTTCCAGATACGCAGTATTTT. Protein: CSADLAGVPDTQYF.

Note on this clonotype: Its ends do not fully match the called genes, so a read error is possible. The chain links TRBV3-1 to TRBJ2-4; tentatively, D is TRBD1 (5 bases). Germline CDR1 LGHDT, CDR2 YNNKEL (reference sequence). The CDR3 runs 15 residues. CDR3 amino acids: CAGSQEMTVKNIQYF. CDR3 sequence (DNA): TGTGCCGGCAGCCAAGAAATGACAGTCAAAAACATTCAGTACTTC.

The rearrangement joins TRBV12-3 or TRBV12-4 to TRBJ2-1, with D unresolved. This CDR3 comprises 19 residues. The V gene lost 1 base and the J gene lost 0 bases, with 19 bases spanning the gap. The CDR3 DNA is TGTGCCAGCAGTTTAGGAAAGCTTCTAGTCAGGTCCTCCTACAATGAGCAGTTCTTC. This encodes CASSLGKLLVRSSYNEQFF.

The chain employs TRBV7-2 and TRBJ1-6; D remains unclear. Trimming left V 5 bases short and J 7 bases short, with 27 bases between. The CDR3 has 19 residues. CDR1 is SGHTA and CDR2 is FQGNSA in the germline V gene. The CDR3 bases are TGTGCCAGCAGCCGAGAGAGGGCAGGAGCCTTCCTTGGCAATTCACCCCTCCACTTT. Protein sequence: CASSRERAGAFLGNSPLHF.

The J gene is TRBJ1-2, the V gene TRBV7-9; 10 bases agree with TRBD1. The J segment lost 4 bases and the V segment lost 5 bases, leaving 7 bases of the junction unmatched. This CDR3 is built from 15 residues. Germline CDR1 reads SEHNR; CDR2 reads FQNEAQ (reference sequence). CDR3 in amino acids: CASSRTGGDPYGYTF. The CDR3 nucleotides read TGTGCCAGCAGCAGGACAGGGGGAGACCCCTATGGCTACACCTTC.

This clonotype was seen a few times. V is TRBV29-1 and J is TRBJ2-5; D call uncertain. The CDR3 length is 16 residues. Looked up from germline, CDR1 is SQVTM and CDR2 is ANQGSEA. V was trimmed by 3 bases and J by 1 base, leaving 18 bases between them. In DNA, the CDR3 is TGCAGCGTTGATACCGCACTATCACCCACCCAAGAGACCCAGTACTTC. Translation: CSVDTALSPTQETQYF.

The chain links TRBV11-2 to TRBJ2-1, with D possibly being TRBD2 (6 bases). The CDR3 contains 14 residues. V gave up 1 base and J gave up 5 bases, with 9 bases separating them. Germline-derived CDR1 and CDR2 are SGHAT and FQNNGV. In nucleotides, the CDR3 is TGTGCCAGCAGCTTAGGGACTACTAACAATGAGCAGTTCTTC. Its translation is CASSLGTTNNEQFF.

The chain employs TRBV10-3 and TRBJ2-7; TRBD2 matches 8 bases. The CDR3 is 15 amino acids. Germline V gene lookup returns CDR1 ENHRY and CDR2 SYGVKD. V lost 9 bases, J lost 5 bases, and 15 bases stayed unmatched. CDR3 coding DNA: TGTGCCATTCGGCGAAACTCGGGGGGGATAGACGAGCAGTACTTC. Translating it yields CAIRRNSGGIDEQYF.

CDR3 bases: TGTGCCACCAGTGAGGGACAGGGGGCGGTTGGCTACACCTTC. Translation: CATSEGQGAVGYTF. J is TRBJ1-2 and V is TRBV24-1; TRBD1 aligns across 12 bases. CDR1 is KGHDR, CDR2 SFDVKD, per germline. After removal of 4 bases from V and 7 bases from J, the junction contained 3 bases not matched to a gene. CDR3 size: 14 residues.

The J gene is TRBJ2-3, the V gene TRBV9; 15 bases align to TRBD2. Germline loops: CDR1 SGDLS, CDR2 YYNGEE. V lost 4 bases and J lost 14; bases outside the gene matches: 14. The CDR3 runs 16 residues. In DNA, the CDR3 is TGTGCCAGCAGCCCGAGAGGACTAGCGGGAGGGAAGGACGCGTATTTT. Translated: CASSPRGLAGGKDAYF. Full variable domain (rest looked up from reference TRBV9 and TRBJ2-3): DSGVTQTPKHLITATGQRVTLRCSPRSGDLSVYWYQQSLDQGLQFLIQYYNGEERAKGNILERFSAQQFPDLHSELNLSSLELGDSALYFCASSPRGLAGGKDAYFGPGTRLTVL.

The rearrangement links TRBV3-1 to TRBJ2-2, with D unclear. The V and J ends lost 4 bases and 1 base respectively, with 10 bases between them. The germline V gene has CDR1 LGHDT and CDR2 YNNKEL (reference sequence). The CDR3 extends over 15 amino acids. The CDR3: CASSPARGNTGELFF. In DNA form, the CDR3 reads TGTGCCAGCAGCCCGGCTCGCGGGAACACCGGGGAGCTGTTTTTT.

This chain connects TRBV28 to TRBJ1-1; D is ambiguous. The V gene's germline CDR1 is MDHEN and CDR2 SYDVKM. The CDR3 has 15 amino acids. Trimming left V 8 bases short and J 2 bases short, with 18 bases between. The CDR3 loop is CASARRAIPNTEAFF. The CDR3 DNA follows: TGTGCCAGCGCCCGAAGGGCTATACCCAACACTGAAGCTTTCTTT.

The rearrangement uses TRBV3-1 and TRBJ2-1; 11 positions agree with TRBD2. Germline values: CDR1 LGHDT, CDR2 YNNKEL (reference sequence). Trimming took 2 bases from V and 5 from J; bases not matched to a gene: 5. The CDR3 is 16 residues long. The chain's CDR3 is CASSQHSGRANNEQFF. For the CDR3, the DNA is TGTGCCAGCAGCCAACATAGCGGGAGGGCGAACAATGAGCAGTTCTTC.

The V and J genes are TRBV11-2 and TRBJ2-7; D uncertain. Germline assignment: CDR1 SGHAT and CDR2 FQNNGV. Trimming took 2 bases from V and 3 from J, leaving 5 bases between them. CDR3 length: 12 amino acids. The CDR3 here is CASSLTIYEQYF. CDR3 in DNA: TGTGCCAGCAGCTTAACCATCTACGAGCAGTACTTC.

This sequence joins TRBV13 and TRBJ2-5; 9 positions match TRBD1. The J call is uncertain, as TRBJ2-7 better fits the DNA end. Germline V CDR1 and CDR2: PRHDT, FYEKMQ (reference sequence). The CDR3 runs to 14 residues. CDR3 nucleotide sequence: TGTGCCAGCAGCCTAACCAGGACAGGGGACGAGCAGTACTTC. This sequence encodes CASSLTRTGDEQYF.

This chain connects TRBV28 to TRBJ1-6, with D possibly matching TRBD1 (5 bases). CDR3 length equals 15 residues. V lost 6 bases to trimming and J lost 3 bases, with 12 bases between them. Germline CDR1 reads MDHEN; CDR2 reads SYDVKM. The CDR3: CASRSGSLYNSPLHF. The CDR3 DNA is TGTGCCAGCAGGTCAGGGAGCCTCTATAATTCACCCCTCCACTTT.

The chain has TRBV28 and TRBJ1-2, with D tentatively TRBD1 (5 bases). The germline V and J ends were trimmed by 6 bases and 8 bases, with 19 bases remaining between them. CDR3 length: 14 amino acids. CDR1 MDHEN and CDR2 SYDVKM come from the germline V gene. The CDR3 is CASSAATAPKGYTF. The CDR3 DNA reads as TGTGCCAGCAGCGCTGCGACAGCCCCAAAGGGCTACACCTTC.

The chain couples TRBV12-3 or TRBV12-4 to TRBJ1-1, with no clear D. The germline V and J ends were trimmed by 3 bases and 1 base, with 6 bases remaining between them. CDR3 length: 13 amino acids. CDR3 sequence: CASSFRRNTEAFF. The CDR3 DNA sequence: TGTGCCAGCAGTTTTCGGCGGAACACTGAAGCTTTCTTT.

The chain employs TRBV3-1 and TRBJ2-1, with 7 nucleotides matching TRBD2. This CDR3 is 16 amino acids long. V was clipped by 3 bases and J by 6 bases; unmatched bases: 11. Germline CDR1 LGHDT, CDR2 YNNKEL (reference sequence). CDR3 coding DNA: TGTGCCAGCAGCCAGGGTCCCAGCGGGGTTCCCAATGAGCAGTTCTTC. It translates to CASSQGPSGVPNEQFF.